This T cell receptor (beta chain) was recovered during a study of cytomegalovirus exposure and HLA in healthy donors (dated by TCRdb to 2015 to 2018). Regarding the complete study: An earlier analysis of 587 of the donors reported 250 to 350 Gb of sequence data and 117 million unique TCR beta sequences obtained from about 170 million T cells. Rather than drawing on any new phenotypic data, the later analysis identified candidate immune exposures from TCR beta sequences and the way those sequences occurred across donors. Every repertoire in the discovery cohort had been generated on one and the same sequencing platform. In a later genetic analysis, genome-wide SNP genotypes for about three fifths of the roughly 670 donors were used, and that subset was treated as a discovery cohort. To study patterns of TCR occurrence, a later analysis re-analyzed previously published TCR beta repertoires from just over 650 donors and added high-resolution HLA genotyping. The aim of the study was to test whether cataloging public T cell receptors could identify signatures of past pathogen exposure. Roughly five DR-DQ haplotypes were handled as single units for association and clustering because linkage in the cohort was strong. Of the 350 to 450 genotyped donors, 75% to 85% were placed in the genetic ancestry cluster associated with self-reported Caucasian donors. To predict cytomegalovirus infection status, the study combined high-throughput TCR immunosequencing, statistical association of individual TCRs with disease status, and machine learning. Alongside the repertoire data, information on donor age, sex, ethnicity and CMV serostatus was compiled. HLA typing covered class I and class II loci at four-digit resolution. The T cell repertoires of several hundred subjects were profiled by immunosequencing and related to cytomegalovirus serostatus. Roughly 300 gigabases of sequencing data and some 85 million unique TCR sequences were included in an early release covering about 700 HLA-typed donors. In addition to the first cohort of 666 subjects, a separate validation cohort of approximately 110 different subjects was used. The number of typed donors differed by locus: roughly 620-640 for A, B, C, DRB1 and DQB1; approximately 540 for DQA1; some 610 for DPA1; and around 490 for DPB1. Across 398 genotyped donors of the cohort, an average of about 250,000 unique TCR beta nucleotide sequences per donor were sequenced, and 15% to 20% of those sequences were non-productive. An earlier analysis of around 580 of the donors used high-throughput TCR beta sequencing to judge whether each TCR beta V gene segment behaved as functional or pseudogenic.

The cohort was made up of 500 to 800 healthy bone marrow donors. All cohort members were sampled while nominally healthy, although unrecorded immune exposures were likely present. The donor tested CMV seropositive and was one of the 289 seropositive cohort members. Each donor provided a peripheral blood sample, and peripheral blood mononuclear cells were used for TCR beta sequencing. Genomic DNA was extracted from the blood cell samples with the Qiagen DNeasy Blood Extraction Kit. Concerning this clone itself: Its antigen is unknown. No much larger clonotype is one base removed from it; base qualities were not supplied.

Library construction relied on the immunoSEQ multiplex PCR assay. For the multiplex PCR, a mixture combining 60 forward primers for TCR Vbeta segments and 13 reverse primers for TCR Jbeta segments was used. The CDR3 region of rearranged TCR beta genes was amplified from genomic DNA by a multiplex PCR assay. Amplified TCR beta libraries were sequenced as 87-base-pair reads on the Illumina HiSeq System. As for the authors' bioinformatics: Across the 500 to 700 repertoires, a later analysis counted some 80 million unique TCR beta chains, around 11 million of which were shared by at least two donors. Raw reads were error-corrected and collapsed into unique sequences by a nearest-neighbor algorithm in which closely related sequences were merged to remove PCR and sequencing errors. Alignment of CDR3 sequences to IMGT reference sequences was used to assign V, D and J gene segments. Each retained sequence needed at least a six-nucleotide match to both a V gene segment and a J gene segment. A rearrangement was called productive if the CDR3 had no stop codons and remained in frame with V and J, and every other rearrangement was called non-productive. CDR3 was defined by IMGT convention, running from the second conserved V-encoded cysteine to the conserved J-encoded phenylalanine. In an earlier analysis of around 640 of the donors, sequences lacking an unambiguous match to a single V gene segment were excluded. An earlier analysis of 587 of the donors classified V segments as functional when productive rearrangements were above 56.7% and as segregating when the standard deviation between donors was above 5%. A statistical classification framework was developed to diagnose cytomegalovirus status using the catalog of TCR beta chain sequences. In a later analysis, V and J genes were assigned by comparing TCR nucleotide sequences against IMGT/GENE-DB human TR gene sequences. A later analysis assigned CDR3 sequences and most-parsimonious VDJ recombination scenarios with the TCRdist pipeline. A later analysis defined each TCR beta chain by its CDR3 amino acid sequence plus V-gene family, and excluded reads lacking a unique V-gene family. A later analysis removed several hundred highly shared, low-generation-probability nucleotide sequences to deal with suspected cross-contamination and a sequencing artifact. In a later analysis, a clonal expansion index was calculated for each public chain from normalized within-repertoire ranks of inferred template counts. Generation probabilities in a later analysis came from a VDJ recombination model fitted to out-of-frame rearrangements, and those results were checked against IGoR. A later analysis scored TCR-TCR, TCR-HLA and TCR-CMV co-occurrence with hypergeometric tests, applying a repertoire-size bias correction to TCR pairs. To estimate false discovery rates, a later analysis permuted the HLA or CMV assignments 20 times. In a later analysis, co-occurring TCRs were grouped with DBSCAN, and TCRdist sequence similarity was added when clustering was performed within HLA-allele-positive subsets. Repertoires with fewer than 30,000 or more than 120,000 public chains were left out of co-occurrence clustering, as were five repertoires with anomalous nucleotide sharing. TCRdb took over this immuneACCESS table, retaining in-frame rearrangements with V and J assigned. Such tables are incomplete; in checked studies, under half of the missing clones stem from an unresolved V gene, and the remainder is unexplained. V and J calls and clone size are given by that table; D and trimming were obtained from the DNA. This sample has about 150,000 clones in its table, and about four fifths of those were observed once. Together, the top ten hold around 5.4% of the sample.

What the study reported, not specific to this receptor: Compared with the approximately 670-donor mean, donors in an Asian-associated ancestry cluster had fewer N-insertions in productive TCRs, according to a later genetic analysis. According to a later analysis, TCR association rates differed among HLA loci, with DRB1 alleles showing the most associated TCRs and HLA-C alleles showing the fewest. The authors suggested that the approach could potentially be extended to other disease states and immunological phenotypes. Some 16 rarely observed V segments, including chromosome 9 orphons, were excluded from the earlier analysis of approximately 500 of the donors because counts were too low. The study gave a list of about 150 TCR beta chains associated with cytomegalovirus. A later analysis associated 16,951 TCR beta sequences with specific HLA alleles at a false discovery rate of 0.05. A later genetic analysis associated a missense DCLRE1C variant with V-gene and J-gene trimming of TCR beta chains, and an independent cohort replicated the association. According to a later analysis, parvovirus B19, influenza, CMV and Epstein-Barr virus appeared linked to several top co-occurrence clusters. When HLA alleles, especially DR and DQ, strongly co-occurred, TCR associations were difficult to assign to individual alleles. Because HLA typing was unavailable for some donors at each locus, only the typed subset was used in association tests. In an earlier analysis of approximately 590 of the donors, most TCR beta V segments appeared in productive rearrangements about 87% or about 30% of the time, broadly matching IMGT annotations. Some IMGT-functional V segments, including TRBV6-2 and TRBV6-3, could not be told apart with the 87-base-pair reads, so those segments were excluded. A later analysis found that most CMV-associated TCR beta chains appeared HLA-restricted, with HLA associations seemingly driven largely by CMV exposure. A further reported finding was that TCR beta sequences accurately predicted the HLA-A and HLA-B alleles for most subjects in the first cohort. In a later analysis, HLA-associated TCR beta chains showed more clonal expansion and lower generation probabilities than non-associated chains that were equally common. Three of the identified cytomegalovirus-associated TCR beta chains were confirmed in vitro to be specific for cytomegalovirus antigens. A cluster of highly shared sequence variants was judged likely to be a technical artifact of the sequencing pipeline. The classifier was reported to diagnose cytomegalovirus status with high specificity and sensitivity in both the original cohort and the validation cohort. Most TCR sequences were observed very rarely across donors, whereas some public TCRs were present in many individuals. For the cohort, immune exposure information was limited to CMV serostatus. Correlated functional status among segregating V segments might reflect linkage disequilibrium, but an unknown experimental factor could not be ruled out. Sequencing depth was assumed to be roughly uniform across donors in the presence/absence analyses, though that assumption may not hold. This cohort had only TCR beta chains sequenced, and the lack of alpha or paired-chain data limited which features could be detected.

CDR1 and CDR2 (MNHEY, SMNVEV) derive from the germline V gene (reference sequence). Here V drops 2 bases and J drops 5 bases, and the junction holds 4 bases not matched to any gene. The CDR3, cysteine through phenylalanine, is 15 amino acids long. Solely the CDR3 DNA is kept, with 45 bases framed from the first base. In this chain, TRBV27 is recombined with TRBJ2-2; TRBD1 aligns with 8 central bases. Specimen: PBMCs. The clonotype was recovered from a man between 25 and 39 years old in good health and CMV-seropositive. CDR3 sequence: CASSLAGGKTGELFF. In nucleotides, the sequence is TGTGCCAGCAGTTTAGCAGGGGGCAAAACCGGGGAGCTGTTTTTT.